The 28 T cell receptor beta chains below come from one sample, sequenced in a study of cytomegalovirus exposure and HLA in healthy donors. Primers: 60 Vbeta forward and 13 Jbeta reverse. Profiling relied on immunoSEQ multiplex PCR, and the TCRdb table lists in-frame clones only, not all of them. This repertoire shows a few hundred thousand clones, about four fifths found once; its top ten account for 0.3% to 0.35%. Sequenced material: PBMCs. These receptors were collected from a girl between 2 and 10 years old in good health and CMV-seronegative.

The V call is TRBV19, the J call TRBJ2-1; D is perhaps TRBD1 (6 bases). The CDR3 totals 14 residues. Trimming removed 3 bases from V and 8 bases from J, with 14 bases in between. CDR1 is LNHDA, CDR2 SQIVND, per germline (reference sequence). The DNA of the CDR3 is TGTGCCAGTAGTATTAGGGGGTTGAGCGATGAGCAGTTCTTC. This codes for CASSIRGLSDEQFF.

The genes are TRBV10-3 and TRBJ2-5; TRBD1 matches 10 bases. The DNA matches TRBJ2-7 better at its end, which makes the J call doubtful. This CDR3 spans 14 amino acids. CDR1 and CDR2 (germline): ENHRY, SYGVKD. CDR3 DNA sequence: TGTGCCATCAGTGAGGGACAGGGGGGCTACGAGCAGTACTTC. Amino acid sequence: CAISEGQGGYEQYF.

The genes are TRBV13 and TRBJ2-1; TRBD1 agrees at 9 bases. CDR1 and CDR2 (germline): PRHDT, FYEKMQ (reference sequence). The CDR3 sequence is 16 residues long. Unmatched junction bases numbered 11, after V lost 6 bases and J lost 5 bases. CDR3 nucleotides: TGTGCCAGCAGTCACAGTCCGGGACAGGGAGACAATGAGCAGTTCTTC. Translation gives CASSHSPGQGDNEQFF.

The J gene is TRBJ2-7, the V gene TRBV28; a possible D gene is TRBD2 (6 bases). The CDR3 extends over 19 amino acids. V was cut by 2 bases and J by 3 bases, with 26 bases left in between. The germline gives CDR1 MDHEN, CDR2 SYDVKM. The CDR3 DNA sequence: TGTGCCAGCAGTTTAGTCTTCGCGGGACCCTTCGTCATTTTCTACGAGCAGTACTTC. Protein: CASSLVFAGPFVIFYEQYF. The entire variable domain, with the rest obtained from reference TRBV28 and TRBJ2-7, is as follows: DVKVTQSSRYLVKRTGEKVFLECVQDMDHENMFWYRQDPGLGLRLIYFSYDVKMKEKGDIPEGYSVSREKKERFSLILESASTNQTSMYLCASSLVFAGPFVIFYEQYFGPGTRLTVT.

V gene TRBV4-1 combines with J gene TRBJ2-2; D possibly corresponds to TRBD1 (5 bases). The CDR3 is made up of 15 amino acids. V was clipped by 1 base and J by 4 bases, with 10 bases between them. Germline CDR1 is MGHRA and CDR2 is YSYEKL. The CDR3 protein is CASSQGTTGTGELFF. CDR3 in DNA: TGCGCCAGCAGCCAAGGGACAACGGGCACCGGGGAGCTGTTTTTT.

V and J are TRBV14 and TRBJ1-1; 10 bases map to TRBD1. The CDR3 spans 16 residues. V dropped 0 bases and J dropped 5; count of bases not matched to a gene: 6. Germline values: CDR1 SGHDN, CDR2 FVKESK. The CDR3 DNA is TGTGCCAGCAGCCAAGATCCGGGACAGGGGAGGACTGAAGCTTTCTTT. This translates into CASSQDPGQGRTEAFF. The entire variable domain, with the rest obtained from reference TRBV14 and TRBJ1-1, is as follows: EAGVTQFPSHSVIEKGQTVTLRCDPISGHDNLYWYRRVMGKEIKFLLHFVKESKQDESGMPNNRFLAERTGGTYSTLKVQPAELEDSGVYFCASSQDPGQGRTEAFFGQGTRLTVV.

This clone appeared a single time. The chain combines TRBV27 with TRBJ2-6, with D tentatively TRBD2 (5 bases). The ends were cut back, 3 bases at V and 0 bases at J, with 9 bases in the middle. The CDR3 is 16 residues long. From germline, CDR1 is MNHEY and CDR2 SMNVEV (reference sequence). CDR3 loop: CASSFSSGSGANVLTF. The DNA of the CDR3 is TGTGCCAGCAGTTTCTCGAGCGGCTCTGGGGCCAACGTCCTGACTTTC.

The V gene is TRBV27, the J gene TRBJ2-7; 7 bases are a match to TRBD1. Germline CDR1 reads MNHEY; CDR2 reads SMNVEV (reference sequence). V trimming: 1 base; J trimming: 4 bases; junction bases outside the gene matches: 10. There are 16 residues in the CDR3. This CDR3 reads CASSLFWETGTYEQYF. CDR3 nucleotide sequence: TGTGCCAGCAGTTTATTCTGGGAGACAGGGACATACGAGCAGTACTTC.

This clone was seen more than once but under ten times. The chain employs TRBV6-6 and TRBJ1-5; 8 bases map to TRBD1. This CDR3 has 15 residues. Germline lookup yields CDR1 MNHNY and CDR2 SVGAGI (reference sequence). With V trimmed by 7 bases and J by 4 bases, 9 bases remained unmatched. The CDR3 is CASTLRGQANQPQHF. The CDR3 region has the DNA TGTGCCAGCACCTTACGGGGACAGGCGAATCAGCCCCAGCATTTT.

The CDR3 sequence is CASTPGGATAEAFF. CDR3 DNA sequence: TGTGCCAGTACCCCGGGAGGGGCAACGGCTGAAGCTTTCTTT. The V and J genes are TRBV19 and TRBJ1-1, with D tentatively TRBD1 (5 bases). Germline CDR1 LNHDA, CDR2 SQIVND (reference sequence). This CDR3 is 14 amino acids long. Trimming took 7 bases from V and 6 from J, leaving 18 bases between them. Full variable domain (rest looked up from reference TRBV19 and TRBJ1-1): DGGITQSPKYLFRKEGQNVTLSCEQNLNHDAMYWYRQDPGQGLRLIYYSQIVNDFQKGDIAEGYSVSREKKESFPLTVTSAQKNPTAFYLCASTPGGATAEAFFGQGTRLTVV.

This sequence joins TRBV28 and TRBJ2-3; 13 positions match TRBD2. The trim removed 6 bases at V and 5 bases at J, leaving 5 bases unmatched. This CDR3 contains 15 residues. CDR1 is MDHEN, CDR2 SYDVKM, per germline. The CDR3 bases are TGTGCCAGCAGAGCCCGGACTAGCGGGAGAGATACGCAGTATTTT. Translated: CASRARTSGRDTQYF.

V and J are TRBV6-5 and TRBJ2-5; 9 nucleotides line up with TRBD1. J was trimmed by 5 bases and V by 0 bases; bases with no gene match: 7. This CDR3 is 16 amino acids long. Germline values: CDR1 MNHEY, CDR2 SVGAGI. In nucleotides, the CDR3 is TGTGCCAGCAGTTACTCGAGGGACAGGGTCTTCGAGACCCAGTACTTC. Translated: CASSYSRDRVFETQYF.

This clone was observed a few times. The chain combines TRBV7-8 with TRBJ1-1; D ambiguous. The V end was cut by 4 bases, the J end by 8 bases, with 17 bases between. The CDR3 spans 14 residues. Germline V lookup: CDR1 SGHVS, CDR2 FQNEAQ. The CDR3 DNA follows: TGTGCCAGCAGCTCGGGGTCAACCCTGGGCGAAGCTTTCTTT. This translates into CASSSGSTLGEAFF.

The chain uses TRBV18 and TRBJ2-7; 10 positions agree with TRBD1. This CDR3 contains 16 residues. J was trimmed by 3 bases and V by 3 bases; bases with no gene match: 8. The V gene's germline CDR1 is KGHSH and CDR2 LQKENI. This CDR3 is CASSPPTGGGNYEQYF. Here the CDR3 DNA reads TGTGCCAGCTCACCTCCGACAGGGGGCGGAAACTACGAGCAGTACTTC. The variable domain in full, with the rest retrieved from reference TRBV18 and TRBJ2-7, is NAGVMQNPRHLVRRRGQEARLRCSPMKGHSHVYWYRQLPEEGLKFMVYLQKENIIDESGMPKERFSAEFPKEGPSILRIQQVVRGDSAAYFCASSPPTGGGNYEQYFGPGTRLTVT.

This clone was seen a few times. The chain joins TRBV18 to TRBJ2-7; D may be TRBD1 (5 bases). The germline V gene encodes CDR1 KGHSH and CDR2 LQKENI. The CDR3 is 18 residues long. With 2 bases removed from V and 3 bases from J, the gap between germline ends came to 23 bases. CDR3 sequence: CASSPWTAGPVFFYEQYF. CDR3 DNA sequence: TGTGCCAGCTCACCATGGACGGCAGGGCCGGTTTTCTTCTACGAGCAGTACTTC.

The V and J genes are TRBV5-1 and TRBJ1-1; D is possibly TRBD1 (6 bases). Germline lookup yields CDR1 SGHRS and CDR2 YFSETQ. The ends were cut back, 3 bases at V and 9 bases at J, with 27 bases in the middle. The CDR3 loop spans 17 amino acids. The CDR3: CASSSGIRAKGEWQAFF. CDR3 DNA: TGCGCCAGCAGCTCGGGAATCCGGGCTAAGGGGGAATGGCAAGCTTTCTTT.

This clone has only a few counts. The rearrangement joins TRBV9 to TRBJ2-3; 9 bases agree with TRBD1. CDR1 and CDR2 (germline): SGDLS, YYNGEE. The ends lost 2 bases at V and 6 bases at J; junction bases unmatched: 13. This CDR3 is built from 17 residues. The CDR3 is CASSVKARTGVLDTQYF. The CDR3 region has the DNA TGTGCCAGCAGCGTGAAGGCAAGGACAGGGGTTTTGGATACGCAGTATTTT.

This rearrangement joins TRBV11-2 to TRBJ2-7, with TRBD1 matching 7 bases. The CDR3 is 13 amino acids. Germline values: CDR1 SGHAT, CDR2 FQNNGV. Trimming removed 5 bases from V and 5 bases from J; junction bases left unmatched: 6. CDR3: CASSKTGSHEQYF. The CDR3 DNA follows: TGTGCCAGCAGCAAGACAGGGTCTCACGAGCAGTACTTC.

The chain couples TRBV6-5 to TRBJ2-7; TRBD1 might be the D (7 bases). The CDR3 contains 14 residues. Germline CDR1 MNHEY, CDR2 SVGAGI. V lost 1 base and J lost 3, with 10 bases in between. The CDR3 loop reads CASSYFRGVYEQYF. CDR3 in DNA: TGTGCCAGCAGTTACTTCAGGGGGGTCTACGAGCAGTACTTC.

The CDR3: CASDRGWGRRNEKLFF. The CDR3 bases are TGTGCCAGCGACAGGGGGTGGGGTCGCCGAAATGAAAAACTGTTTTTT. The rearrangement joins TRBV28 to TRBJ1-4; 9 positions agree with TRBD1. Germline trimming cut 8 bases from V and 5 bases from J; bases unmatched to any gene: 12. The CDR3 is made up of 16 amino acids. Germline V gene lookup returns CDR1 MDHEN and CDR2 SYDVKM.

V is TRBV2 and J is TRBJ2-7; the match to TRBD2 covers 9 bases. The length of the CDR3 is 12 residues. V lost 5 bases, J lost 7 bases, and 3 bases stayed unmatched. Germline values: CDR1 SNHLY, CDR2 FYNNEI. CDR3 sequence: CASSRREGEQYF. CDR3 in DNA: TGTGCCAGCAGTCGGCGGGAGGGAGAGCAGTACTTC.

This clone was recorded once. The rearrangement joins TRBV6-1 to TRBJ1-1; D possibly corresponds to TRBD1 (5 bases). Germline V gene sequence: CDR1 MNHNS, CDR2 SASEGT. With 5 bases removed from V and 4 bases from J, the gap between germline ends came to 11 bases. This CDR3 is 13 amino acids long. This chain's CDR3 is CASSSRGGTEAFF. The CDR3 DNA sequence: TGTGCCAGCAGTTCTAGGGGTGGCACTGAAGCTTTCTTT.

The chain joins TRBV4-1 to TRBJ2-5, with 13 bases matching TRBD2. The germline gives CDR1 MGHRA, CDR2 YSYEKL. Trimming took 0 bases from V and 5 from J; bases not matched to a gene: 9. The CDR3 sequence is 18 residues long. The CDR3 reads CASSQDQLLAGGEETQYF. The CDR3 DNA is TGCGCCAGCAGCCAAGACCAGTTACTAGCGGGAGGGGAGGAGACCCAGTACTTC.

V usage is TRBV5-1 and J usage is TRBJ1-6, with 7 bases that match TRBD1. The CDR3 consists of 16 residues. J lost 4 bases, V lost 8 bases, and 12 bases had no gene match. Germline assignment: CDR1 SGHRS and CDR2 YFSETQ. The CDR3 loop is CASSTTGVQYNSPLHF. CDR3 in DNA: TGCGCCAGTTCAACCACAGGGGTCCAGTATAATTCACCCCTCCACTTT.

The V and J genes are TRBV5-6 and TRBJ1-2, with D uncertain. Germline V lookup: CDR1 SGHDT, CDR2 YYEEEE. The CDR3 has 14 amino acids. Trimming left V 4 bases short and J 1 base short, with 11 bases between. The CDR3 sequence: CASSPAGVNYGYTF. The CDR3, as DNA: TGTGCCAGCAGCCCGGCGGGAGTTAACTATGGCTACACCTTC.

The chain recombines TRBV5-6 with TRBJ2-1, with TRBD2 as a possible D gene (6 bases). This CDR3 contains 15 residues. The V end lost 4 bases, the J end lost 10 bases, and 21 bases lay between the germline ends. The germline V gene encodes CDR1 SGHDT and CDR2 YYEEEE. The DNA of the CDR3 is TGTGCCAGCAGCCCTGTTGGGACTTTGGCTTACGAGCAGTTCTTC. This codes for CASSPVGTLAYEQFF. The complete variable domain, with remaining parts taken from reference TRBV5-6 and TRBJ2-1, reads DAGVTQSPTHLIKTRGQQVTLRCSPKSGHDTVSWYQQALGQGPQFIFQYYEEEERQRGNFPDRFSGHQFPNYSSELNVNALLLGDSALYLCASSPVGTLAYEQFFGPGTRLTVL.

This chain connects TRBV28 to TRBJ2-1, with a tentative D call TRBD1 (5 bases). The CDR3 is made up of 13 amino acids. CDR1 and CDR2 (germline): MDHEN, SYDVKM. Trimming cost V 3 bases and J 8 bases, with 11 bases left between them. CDR3: CASSLTSRDEQFF. CDR3 sequence (DNA): TGTGCCAGCAGTTTGACGAGCAGGGATGAGCAGTTCTTC.

The genes are TRBV6-4 and TRBJ2-1; 13 nucleotides line up with TRBD2. The V and J ends lost 4 bases and 7 bases, in that order; junction bases with no gene match: 4. The germline V gene has CDR1 MRHNA and CDR2 SNTAGT. CDR3 length equals 15 residues. CDR3 loop: CASSGTSGSINEQFF. CDR3 DNA: TGTGCCAGCAGTGGGACTAGCGGGAGCATAAATGAGCAGTTCTTC.